The 28 T cell receptor beta chains given below trace back to one sample, sequenced in a study of molecular identifiers for immune sequencing clone quantification. Each CDR3 protein gets one entry after TCRdb re-called the PCR reads with MiXCR. The repertoire consists of under 600,000 distinct CDR3 sequences, with roughly 24% occurring once and the leading ten covering around 0.8%. The sequenced sample was naive CD8+ T cells from blood, with Jurkat cell RNA spiked in. The subset here: FACS-sorted CD8+CD4-CCR7+CD45RA+ naive T cells. These receptors were taken from a human donor in good health. Some libraries in this study had Jurkat cell RNA spiked in.

Concerning this clonotype: Sequence at one end of the junction differs from germline and may be a read error. This chain joins TRBV6-2 or TRBV6-3 and TRBJ2-7; D is perhaps TRBD2 (5 bases). Germline CDR1 and CDR2: MNHEY and SVGEGT. CDR3 length: 14 amino acids. The CDR3 bases are TGTGCCAACAGTTACTTGGACTCCTCCTACGAGCAGTACTTC. It encodes CANSYLDSSYEQYF.

The table lists this clonotype with many counts. This chain links TRBV5-1 with TRBJ1-1; 7 positions agree with TRBD1. Germline values: CDR1 SGHRS, CDR2 YFSETQ. Unmatched junction bases numbered 7, after V lost 4 bases and J lost 7 bases. CDR3 length: 13 amino acids. For the CDR3, the DNA is TGCGCCAGCAGCCCGGGGACAGAGATTGAAGCTTTCTTT. It specifies CASSPGTEIEAFF.

Note on this clonotype: One junction end does not reproduce the germline sequence, and a read error may be involved. CDR3 loop: CCVGGRIPLGGGAFSTDTQYF. CDR3 nucleotides: TGCTGCGTCGGGGGCCGTATACCCTTAGGCGGGGGGGCTTTCAGCACAGATACGCAGTATTTT. The chain links TRBV29-1 to TRBJ2-3; the match to TRBD2 covers 9 bases. CDR3 size: 21 residues. Germline V CDR1 and CDR2: SQVTM, ANQGSEA.

About this clonotype: A read error may explain this, as a much larger clone is one base away. The rearrangement uses TRBV12-3 or TRBV12-4 and TRBJ2-2, with TRBD1 matching 10 bases. The ends lost 5 bases at V and 5 bases at J; junction bases unmatched: 5. CDR3 length: 15 amino acids. CDR3 sequence reads: CASSLGTGVTGELFF. The CDR3 DNA follows: TGTGCCAGCAGTCTCGGGACAGGGGTTACCGGGGAGCTGTTTTTT.

This clonotype was observed at least ten times. The chain links TRBV20-1 to TRBJ2-7; D might be TRBD1 (6 bases). With 4 bases removed from V and 1 base from J, the gap between germline ends came to 14 bases. Per germline, CDR1 DFQATT and CDR2 SNEGSKA (reference sequence). This CDR3 region has 14 residues. CDR3 nucleotides: TGCAGTGCTATTGGCCAGGGGAGTTCCTACGAGCAGTACTTC. It is translated as CSAIGQGSSYEQYF.

The rearrangement uses TRBV27 and TRBJ2-7, with TRBD2 matching 10 bases. The germline gives CDR1 MNHEY, CDR2 SMNVEV (reference sequence). The junction had 10 bases not matched to a gene; V was cut back by 8 bases and J by 3 bases. The CDR3 spans 15 residues. The CDR3 spells CASQTAGGPDYEQYF. The CDR3 nucleotides read TGTGCCAGCCAAACAGCGGGAGGGCCCGACTACGAGCAGTACTTC.

As regards this clonotype: This may stem from a read error, because a much larger clone lies one nucleotide away. J is TRBJ2-3 and V is TRBV4-3; TRBD1 matches at 7 bases. There are 15 residues in the CDR3. Germline V gives CDR1 LGHNA, CDR2 YSLEER. CDR3 sequence: CAGSQDRRATDTQYF. The CDR3 bases are TGCGCCGGCAGCCAGGACAGGCGGGCCACAGATACGCAGTATTTT.

On this clonotype itself: A much more abundant neighbour one base away suggests this may be a read error. The chain carries TRBV6-5 and TRBJ1-1; no reliable D call. This CDR3 comprises 15 residues. V lost 0 bases to trimming and J lost 0 bases, with 8 bases between them. Germline V gene lookup returns CDR1 MNHEY and CDR2 SVGAGI. The CDR3 spells CASSYSAEMNTEAFF. CDR3 DNA: TGTGCCAGCAGTTACTCTGCAGAGATGAACACTGAAGCTTTCTTT.

Points on this clonotype: A read error may explain this, as a much larger clone is one base away. The chain joins TRBV4-3 to TRBJ2-7; TRBD1 matches 9 bases. The length of the CDR3 is 15 residues. Germline CDR1 and CDR2: LGHNA and YSLEER. Losses at the gene ends were 3 bases for V and 4 bases for J; bases not matched to a gene: 7. The chain's CDR3 is CASSQGQGVVYEQYF. DNA for the CDR3: TGCGCCAGCAGCCAGGGACAGGGAGTCGTGTACGAGCAGTACTTC.

This clonotype was counted between two and nine times. The chain has TRBV7-9 and TRBJ2-3, with 8 bases lining up with TRBD2. Germline V lookup: CDR1 SEHNR, CDR2 FQNEAQ (reference sequence). Trimming cost V 5 bases and J 2 bases; bases outside gene matches: 6. The CDR3 contains 15 residues. The chain's CDR3 is CASSPTGGHTDTQYF. CDR3 bases: TGTGCCAGCAGCCCAACGGGGGGGCACACAGATACGCAGTATTTT.

This sequence joins TRBV11-2 and TRBJ2-3, with 10 positions matching TRBD2. The V and J ends lost 3 bases and 1 base, in that order; junction bases with no gene match: 7. Germline V CDR1 and CDR2: SGHAT, FQNNGV. The CDR3 contains 17 residues. CDR3 bases: TGTGCCAGCAGCTTCCCTAGCGGGGGAGTAGGCACAGATACGCAGTATTTT. This translates into CASSFPSGGVGTDTQYF.

The chain combines TRBV7-9 with TRBJ1-6; unclear D gene. V lost 1 base and J lost 5, with 12 bases in between. This CDR3 spans 16 amino acids. CDR1 and CDR2 from the germline V gene are SEHNR and FQNEAQ (reference sequence). The CDR3 loop is CASSLGPLGDNSPLHF. CDR3 in DNA: TGTGCCAGCAGCTTAGGACCCCTCGGGGATAATTCACCCCTCCACTTT.

The chain carries TRBV19 and TRBJ2-3; 8 bases agree with TRBD2. In germline, CDR1 is LNHDA, CDR2 SQIVND (reference sequence). The V and J ends lost 7 bases and 4 bases, in that order; junction bases with no gene match: 7. CDR3 length: 14 residues. Written as DNA, the CDR3 is TGTGCCAGTAAAAGCGGGAGTGGCCCAGATACGCAGTATTTT. Residues: CASKSGSGPDTQYF.

This chain connects TRBV3-1 to TRBJ2-7; 7 bases align to TRBD2. Germline CDR1 is LGHDT and CDR2 is YNNKEL (reference sequence). J was trimmed by 5 bases and V by 5 bases; bases with no gene match: 3. The CDR3 has 12 residues. The CDR3 here is CASSERGDEQYF. CDR3 DNA: TGTGCCAGCAGCGAACGGGGGGACGAGCAGTACTTC.

Concerning this clonotype itself: A much larger clonotype is one base distant, so this may be a read error. The J gene is TRBJ2-1, the V gene TRBV12-5; D is uncertain. Trimming shortened V by 0 bases and J by 9 bases, and 9 bases separated the two germline ends. Germline V gene sequence: CDR1 LGHNT, CDR2 FRNRAP. The CDR3 totals 13 residues. The CDR3: CASGLVPAGEQFF. The CDR3 coding sequence is TGTGCTAGTGGTTTGGTCCCAGCCGGTGAGCAGTTCTTC.

To note about this clonotype: A much bigger clone sits one base away, suggesting this may be a read error. Here the CDR3 reads CASSALGQGYEQHF. The CDR3 DNA is TGTGCCAGCAGCGCCCTAGGACAGGGGTACGAGCAGCACTTC. The chain uses TRBV7-2 and TRBJ2-7, with 9 bases fitting TRBD1. The germline gives CDR1 SGHTA, CDR2 FQGNSA. The CDR3 runs to 14 residues.

In regard to this clonotype: The germline gene is not matched at one end of the junction; a read error may be the cause. The genes are TRBV5-6 and TRBJ2-6, with D maybe TRBD2 (5 bases). Germline V gives CDR1 SGHDT, CDR2 YYEEEE. The CDR3 length is 18 residues. The CDR3 DNA follows: TGTGGCAGCAGCCTACTACCGCCGGACTTCTCTGGGGCCAACGTCCTGACTTTC. Amino acid sequence: CGSSLLPPDFSGANVLTF. The full variable domain, its missing parts supplied by reference TRBV5-6 and TRBJ2-6, is DAGVTQSPTHLIKTRGQQVTLRCSPKSGHDTVSWYQQALGQGPQFIFQYYEEEERQRGNFPDRFSGHQFPNYSSELNVNALLLGDSALYLCGSSLLPPDFSGANVLTFGAGSRLTVL.

This clonotype came up a few times. The chain joins TRBV7-6 to TRBJ2-3; no clear D. Germline V CDR1 and CDR2: SGHVS, FNYEAQ. The CDR3 sequence is 15 residues long. V shed 1 base and J shed 2 bases, with 10 bases lying between them. This CDR3 reads CASSLEGSDTDTQYF. The CDR3 bases are TGTGCCAGCAGCTTAGAGGGTTCAGACACAGATACGCAGTATTTT. The entire variable domain, with the rest obtained from reference TRBV7-6 and TRBJ2-3, is as follows: GAGVSQSPRYKVTKRGQDVALRCDPISGHVSLYWYRQALGQGPEFLTYFNYEAQQDKSGLPNDRFSAERPEGSISTLTIQRTEQRDSAMYRCASSLEGSDTDTQYFGPGTRLTVL.

In its sample, this clonotype was seen a few times. In DNA form, the CDR3 reads TGTGCCAGTAGTATAGGGGCCAGGGCGGTTCAGCCCCAGCATTTT. This gives the protein CASSIGARAVQPQHF. V and J are TRBV19 and TRBJ1-5, with D tentatively TRBD1 (5 bases). The V end lost 1 base, the J end lost 6 bases, and 13 bases lay between the germline ends. This CDR3 is 15 amino acids long. Germline CDR1 reads LNHDA; CDR2 reads SQIVND (reference sequence).

The rearrangement uses TRBV6-1 and TRBJ2-7; D is unclear. This CDR3 contains 12 residues. V shed 4 bases and J shed 6 bases, with 10 bases lying between them. The germline CDR1 and CDR2 sequences are MNHNS and SASEGT. The CDR3 is CASSAALPEQYF. The CDR3 DNA reads TGTGCCAGCAGTGCGGCCTTACCCGAGCAGTACTTC.

The chain has TRBV4-1 and TRBJ1-5; no clear D gene. The CDR3 spans 15 residues. Looked up from germline, CDR1 is MGHRA and CDR2 is YSYEKL. V shed 0 bases and J shed 2 bases, with 8 bases lying between them. This CDR3 reads CASSQEGSGNQPQHF. CDR3 nucleotides: TGCGCCAGCAGCCAAGAGGGCAGTGGCAATCAGCCCCAGCATTTT.

Comment on this clonotype: The CDR3 ends on some other residue instead of the conserved phenylalanine or tryptophan, so this is likely a read error. The gene calls are TRBV7-2 and TRBJ2-1; unclear D gene. The CDR3 is 17 amino acids. V was clipped by 1 base and J by 1 base, with 14 bases between them. The V gene's germline CDR1 is SGHTA and CDR2 FQGNSA. The CDR3 nucleotides read TGTGCCAGCAGCTTAGGGTCAGAGGCCCGATCCTACAATGAGCAGTTCTCC. Its protein is CASSLGSEARSYNEQFS.

This clonotype was counted ten times or more. The DNA is left out, because the CDR3 cannot be placed on it with certainty; the CDR3 is given as TCRdb lists it. V usage is TRBV7-5 and J usage is TRBJ2-3; the table's D call of TRBD2 was not tested on the DNA. TRBV7-5 is assigned pseudogene status. With termini counted, the CDR3 has 20 amino acids. This CDR3 is CISVPEALAAGGLSTDTQYF.

Note on this clonotype: A much larger clone differs from this one at a single base, so this may be a read error. This chain joins TRBV29-1 and TRBJ1-5, with D perhaps TRBD1 (6 bases). V lost 4 bases and J 5 bases, leaving 12 bases between the germline ends. The length of the CDR3 is 13 residues. CDR1 is SQVTM, CDR2 ANQGSEA, per germline. The CDR3 reads CSVGVQGYQPQHF. The CDR3 DNA reads as TGCAGCGTTGGTGTACAGGGCTATCAGCCCCAGCATTTT.

This clonotype was seen many times. V and J are TRBV13 and TRBJ2-3; D is undetermined. Germline loops: CDR1 PRHDT, CDR2 FYEKMQ (reference sequence). Trimming cost V 0 bases and J 5 bases, with 3 bases left between them. This CDR3 comprises 12 residues. CDR3 bases: TGTGCCAGCAGCTTAGGTAGAGATACGCAGTATTTT. It translates to CASSLGRDTQYF.

This clonotype was found a few times. The rearrangement uses TRBV7-9 and TRBJ2-7; TRBD1 matches 8 bases. The CDR3 consists of 14 residues. In germline, CDR1 is SEHNR, CDR2 FQNEAQ (reference sequence). The ends lost 5 bases at V and 2 bases at J; junction bases unmatched: 5. CDR3: CASSRDRRPYEQYF. DNA of the CDR3: TGTGCCAGCAGCAGGGACAGGCGACCCTACGAGCAGTACTTC.

The chain joins TRBV20-1 to TRBJ2-7; D ambiguous. With 0 bases removed from V and 3 bases from J, the gap between germline ends came to 12 bases. The CDR3 runs to 14 residues. Germline V gene data show CDR1 as DFQATT and CDR2 as SNEGSKA (reference sequence). CDR3 in amino acids: CSARDRSPGYEQYF. CDR3 DNA sequence: TGCAGTGCTAGAGATCGTTCCCCGGGCTACGAGCAGTACTTC.

This clonotype was observed at least ten times. J is TRBJ1-1 and V is TRBV4-1; D call uncertain. The CDR3 is made up of 13 amino acids. V was shortened by 1 base and J by 2 bases, with 5 bases between the two germline ends. CDR1 and CDR2 from the germline V gene are MGHRA and YSYEKL. The CDR3 DNA is TGCGCCAGCAGCCAAGGACCCAACACTGAAGCTTTCTTT. It translates to CASSQGPNTEAFF.